The T cell receptor beta chain under discussion was sequenced for a study of T-cell memory formation after mild COVID-19. This clonotype was counted many times. Its cognate antigen is unknown. One entry per CDR3 protein, called by TCRdb with MiXCR from the 5' RACE reads. Of 350,000 or so distinct CDR3 sequences listed, around 13% are singletons. Study-wide findings and caveats: Certain responding clones were present in pre-infection memory, suggesting participation of cross-reactive memory.

The length of the CDR3 is 14 residues. The ends were cut back, 4 bases at V and 11 bases at J, with 15 bases in the middle. This clonotype originated in a man aged 18 to 29 who had mild COVID-19 (a few samples of this study predate the infection). Cell type and time point are not known. The source material was PBMCs or a T cell subset sorted from them (not recorded which). The chain combines TRBV12-3 or TRBV12-4 with TRBJ1-6; tentatively, D is TRBD1 (5 bases). CDR3 protein: CASSSLLRVAPLHF. As DNA, the CDR3 is TGTGCCAGCAGTTCACTCCTCAGGGTTGCACCCCTCCACTTT.